The 2 T cell receptor beta chains below come from one sample, sequenced in a study of cytomegalovirus exposure and HLA in healthy donors (dated by TCRdb to about 2017). Library generation was performed with the immunoSEQ multiplex PCR assay. The multiplex PCR relied on a mix of 60 forward primers for TCR Vbeta segments and 13 reverse primers for TCR Jbeta segments. The table was pulled from immuneACCESS by TCRdb, which kept in-frame rearrangements only. Such tables lose some clones; where checked, under half of the loss comes from unresolved V genes, and the rest has no known cause. The sample has more than 85,000 clones on record, 80% to 85% of them singletons. The ten largest clones capture 6.9% of the sample. Sequencing was carried out using PBMCs. These receptors were taken from a man aged 25-45 years in good health and CMV-seropositive.

Written as DNA, the CDR3 is TGTGCCTGGAGTGTAGGGGGGGCGGGGGATCAGCCCCAGCATTTT. It codes for CAWSVGGAGDQPQHF. V and J are TRBV30 and TRBJ1-5; D possibly corresponds to TRBD1 (6 bases). The CDR3 extends over 15 amino acids. The germline V gene has CDR1 GTSNPN and CDR2 SVGIG (reference sequence). Deletions cut 0 bases from V and 5 bases from J, with 14 bases between.

V usage is TRBV6-1 and J usage is TRBJ1-4, with 7 bases matching TRBD1. The CDR3 sequence is 16 residues long. V trimming: 0 bases; J trimming: 8 bases; junction bases outside the gene matches: 9. Germline CDR1 and CDR2: MNHNS and SASEGT. The CDR3 spells CASSEAGGTGVEKLFF. In DNA, the CDR3 is TGTGCCAGCAGTGAAGCGGGAGGTACAGGGGTGGAAAAACTGTTTTTT.